The rows below give T cell receptor beta chains drawn from one sample of a study of Ad26.COV2.S vaccination and SARS-CoV-2 variants. Libraries were prepared by immunoSEQ multiplex PCR; TCRdb keeps only in-frame clonotypes and omits some of them. This table holds some 180,000 clones, approximately 90% found once. The starting material was peripheral blood, obtained after recovery from COVID-19. These receptors all come from a human donor who had recovered from COVID-19. Each CDR3 is given with its conserved first and last residue. D genes are given only for firm matches. Size is omitted from some rows. Given values are once, few, many or a class for expanded clones.

TRBJ1-2	-	-	TRBV2	TGTGCCAGCACCGAGGGACCGCTGGTCTATGGCTACACCTTC	CASTEGPLVYGYTF
TRBJ2-7	-	-	TRBV28	TGTGCCAGCAGTTTAAACTCCTACGAGCAGTACTTC	CASSLNSYEQYF
TRBJ1-2	-	-	TRBV15	TGTGCCACCAGCAGAGATCGGGTTTTTAGCTATGGCTACACCTTC	CATSRDRVFSYGYTF
TRBJ2-7	-	-	TRBV7-6	TGTGCCAGCAGCTCCGGGAAGGTAGGAGCCTACGAGCAGTACTTC	CASSSGKVGAYEQYF
TRBJ2-2	-	TRBD2	TRBV5-4	TGTGCCAGCAGCTTGGCTTCTAGCGGTTTCACCGGGGAGCTGTTTTTT	CASSLASSGFTGELFF
TRBJ2-3	few	TRBD2	TRBV3-1/TRBV3-2	TGTGCCAGCAGCCAGAACTTGGGACTAGCCGACAACCAAATCCCCACAGATACGCAGTATTTT	CASSQNLGLADNQIPTDTQYF
TRBJ2-7	-	TRBD1	TRBV20-1	TGCAGTGCTAGTAGACAGGGGGGGGTCTACGAGCAGTACTTC	CSASRQGGVYEQYF
TRBJ1-2	-	-	TRBV28	TGTGCCAGCGCCGCCCCGGGGCTTAACTATGGCTACACCTTC	CASAAPGLNYGYTF
TRBJ2-5	-	-	TRBV20-1	TGCAGTGCTAGTCGTCGGAACCAAGAGACCCAGTACTTC	CSASRRNQETQYF
TRBJ2-7	-	TRBD1	TRBV15	TGTGCCACCAGCAGAGTTCCCCAGACAGGGGGCTACGAGCAGTACTTC	CATSRVPQTGGYEQYF
TRBJ2-1	-	-	TRBV2	TGTGCCAGCACGGGTCTAGCCTTTTACAATGAGCAGTTCTTC	CASTGLAFYNEQFF
TRBJ2-5	-	TRBD1	TRBV5-8	TGTGCCAGCAGCGAAACAGGGGAACAAGAGACCCAGTACTTC	CASSETGEQETQYF
TRBJ2-7	few	-	TRBV2	TGTGCCAGCAGTGAAAGTGGTTTAGTCAGGGGTGCCTACGAGCAGTACTTC	CASSESGLVRGAYEQYF
TRBJ1-1	-	-	TRBV19	TGTGCCAGTAAAAGCTGGGACAACACTGAAGCTTTCTTT	CASKSWDNTEAFF
TRBJ1-4	once	-	TRBV7-2	TGTGCCAGCAGCCGTAGGGGTACAACTAATGAAAAACTGTTTTTT	CASSRRGTTNEKLFF
TRBJ1-2	-	-	TRBV5-5	TGTGCCAGCACCAGCGTCAGTAACTATGGCTACACCTTC	CASTSVSNYGYTF
TRBJ2-4	once	TRBD1	TRBV7-9	TGTGCCAGCAGCGCCCGACAGGGGGCGAAAGCCAAAAACATTCAGTACTTC	CASSARQGAKAKNIQYF
TRBJ2-7	few	-	TRBV29-1	TGCAGCGCCCTCGGGGGCGAGCAGTACTTC	CSALGGEQYF
TRBJ1-2	-	-	TRBV6-6	TGTGCCAGCAGTCCGGTTAACTATGGCTACACCTTC	CASSPVNYGYTF
TRBJ1-2	once	-	TRBV28	TGTGCCAGCAGTCTTCTGGGCCCGGGGGCGAACTATGGCTACACCTTC	CASSLLGPGANYGYTF
TRBJ2-1	-	TRBD2	TRBV30	TGTGCCTGGAAACCGGGACTAGCGGGTTACTTTGAGCAGTTCTTC	CAWKPGLAGYFEQFF
TRBJ1-3	-	-	TRBV30	TGTGCCTTGTACAGCGGTTCCCCGTCTGGAAACACCATATATTTT	CALYSGSPSGNTIYF
TRBJ1-4	-	-	TRBV6-4	TGTGCCAGCAACGCCCGGCCACCTAGCAGGGAAAAACTGTTTTTT	CASNARPPSREKLFF
TRBJ1-1	-	-	TRBV24-1	TGTGCCACCAGTGATCTGCCAGAACTGAACACTGAAGCTTTCTTT	CATSDLPELNTEAFF
TRBJ1-1	-	-	TRBV7-8	TGTGCCAGCAGCTTAGCGCTAGAGGCAGTCACTGAAGCTTTCTTT	CASSLALEAVTEAFF
TRBJ2-1	-	TRBD2	TRBV2	TGTGCCAGCAGCGGACTAGCGGGCTTTGGGACCTACAATGAGCAGTTCTTC	CASSGLAGFGTYNEQFF
TRBJ1-1	-	-	TRBV7-2	TGTGCCAGCAGCTCGGGATCGGGGACTGAAGCTTTCTTT	CASSSGSGTEAFF
TRBJ1-2	once	TRBD1	TRBV14	TGTGCCAGCAGCCCGCCGGGACAGGAGAGTAGAGTCGCGGGCTACACCTTC	CASSPPGQESRVAGYTF
TRBJ2-2	few	-	TRBV21-1	TGTGCCAGCAGCCCCCGGGACAGGGGTTGCACCGGGGAGCTGTTTTTT	CASSPRDRGCTGELFF
TRBJ1-3	-	-	TRBV18	TGTGCCAGCTCACCCAAGGACTCTGGAAACACCATATATTTT	CASSPKDSGNTIYF
TRBJ1-1	once	TRBD1	TRBV6-1	TGTGCCAGCAGTGTATACCCGCAGGGGGCGCATACTGAAGCTTTCTTT	CASSVYPQGAHTEAFF
TRBJ2-1	-	TRBD1	TRBV7-3	TGTGCCAGCAGCCTACACTTTAGGACAGGGGGCGATGAGCAGTTCTTC	CASSLHFRTGGDEQFF
TRBJ2-6	-	-	TRBV5-8	TGTGCCAGCAGCTTGAGGGAAATCTCTGGGGCCAACGTCCTGACTTTC	CASSLREISGANVLTF
TRBJ1-3	once	-	TRBV2	TGTGCCAGCGACACCCCCTTCTTATCTGGAAACACCATATATTTT	CASDTPFLSGNTIYF
TRBJ2-5	once	TRBD2	TRBV5-6	TGTGCCAGCAGCTGGCGCCTAGCGGGGGTTCAAGAGACCCAGTACTTC	CASSWRLAGVQETQYF